This TCR beta chain emerged from a study of T cell responses to AZD1222 COVID-19 vaccine. The study, taken as a whole, reports: Seropositive AZD1222 recipients at baseline numbered only five or six. CD4 TCRs covered the whole spike, strongest at regions 160-218 and 743-854. Clonal diversity was possibly underestimated; the donors were predominantly white British and more often female.

Only one count was recorded for this clone. Its antigen is unidentified. With 3 bases removed from V and 0 bases from J, the gap between germline ends came to 16 bases. CDR3 length equals 17 residues. Germline-derived CDR1 and CDR2 are SGDLS and YYNGEE. Sequencing was performed with immunoSEQ multiplex PCR; in TCRdb, only in-frame clones are kept and a portion is missing. The sample includes some 150,000 clones, 85% to 95% of them seen just once. The source material was peripheral blood, sampled on day 0 of AZD1222 vaccination. The TCR originated in an adult in good health. The chain uses TRBV9 and TRBJ2-4; either TRBD1 or TRBD2 may supply D (6 bases each). The CDR3 nucleotides are TGTGCCAGCAGCGCCTCCGATGGGGGGCTAGCCAAAAACATTCAGTACTTC. Protein: CASSASDGGLAKNIQYF.